Following are 11 T cell receptor beta chains from one sample sequenced in a study of blood T cell repertoires in COVID-19. Assay used: immunoSEQ multiplex PCR; TCRdb lists only in-frame clones, some missing. The sample records about 80,000 clones, around 79% being singletons. Material for sequencing was peripheral blood. These receptors all come from a human donor in a cohort sampled during active COVID-19.

V gene TRBV2 combines with J gene TRBJ2-7; 9 bases match TRBD1. Germline V gives CDR1 SNHLY, CDR2 FYNNEI. The trim removed 6 bases at V and 1 base at J, leaving 1 base unmatched. CDR3 size: 13 residues. CDR3 sequence (DNA): TGTGCCAGCAGAGGGACAGGGTCCTACGAGCAGTACTTC. This codes for CASRGTGSYEQYF. Drawing the rest from reference TRBV2 and TRBJ2-7, the complete variable domain is EPEVTQTPSHQVTQMGQEVILRCVPISNHLYFYWYRQILGQKVEFLVSFYNNEISEKSEIFDDQFSVERPDGSNFTLKIRSTKLEDSAMYFCASRGTGSYEQYFGPGTRLTVT.

This chain connects TRBV7-2 to TRBJ1-4; 7 bases match TRBD1. CDR1 SGHTA and CDR2 FQGNSA come from the germline V gene. V trimming: 5 bases; J trimming: 0 bases; junction bases outside the gene matches: 3. The CDR3 consists of 15 residues. CDR3 DNA: TGTGCCAGCAGCCCTGGGACAGCAACTAATGAAAAACTGTTTTTT. It is translated as CASSPGTATNEKLFF.

The chain recombines TRBV7-2 with TRBJ2-7, with a tentative D call TRBD2 (6 bases). The CDR3 is 12 residues long. Trimming stripped 7 bases from V and 7 bases from J, with 14 bases between. CDR1 SGHTA and CDR2 FQGNSA come from the germline V gene. This CDR3 reads CASKGGMGEQYF. The CDR3 nucleotides read TGTGCCAGCAAGGGAGGTATGGGGGAGCAGTACTTC.

The V gene is TRBV2, the J gene TRBJ1-6; the D gene is possibly TRBD1 (5 bases). Trimming took off 7 bases at V and 0 bases at J, with 10 bases between the two ends. Germline-derived CDR1 and CDR2 are SNHLY and FYNNEI. This CDR3 is 15 amino acids long. This CDR3 is CASTWGGSYNSPLHF. The CDR3 coding sequence is TGTGCCAGCACATGGGGGGGCTCCTATAATTCACCCCTCCACTTT.

V usage is TRBV5-6 and J usage is TRBJ2-1; 13 bases fit TRBD2. V gave up 2 bases and J gave up 10 bases; unmatched junction bases: 9. Germline V CDR1 and CDR2: SGHDT, YYEEEE. CDR3 length: 16 amino acids. CDR3 sequence reads: CASSLGTSGDLREQFF. CDR3 nucleotide sequence: TGTGCCAGCAGCTTAGGGACTAGCGGGGACCTTCGCGAGCAGTTCTTC.

To note about this clone: This specimen includes other DNA sequences encoding the same CDR3. V is TRBV5-4 and J is TRBJ2-3, with TRBD2 matching over 8 bases. Germline loops: CDR1 SGHNT, CDR2 YYREEE (reference sequence). The CDR3 consists of 15 residues. With V trimmed by 0 bases and J by 1 base, 1 base remained unmatched. The CDR3 DNA reads TGTGCCAGCAGCTTGGCAGCGGGGGGCACAGATACGCAGTATTTT. It specifies CASSLAAGGTDTQYF.

The V call is TRBV23-1, the J call TRBJ1-2; D is uncertain. TRBV23-1 is known as an ORF, though its function is uncertain. With 11 bases removed from V and 8 bases from J, the gap between germline ends came to 24 bases. The CDR3 runs 14 residues. CDR3 amino acids: CAVHPPGKRGGYTF. In DNA form, the CDR3 reads TGCGCCGTTCACCCTCCGGGGAAACGAGGAGGCTACACCTTC.

The rearrangement uses TRBV6-5 and TRBJ1-1; unclear D gene. Trimming removed 6 bases from V and 6 bases from J, with 14 bases in between. The CDR3 is 13 amino acids. CDR1 is MNHEY and CDR2 is SVGAGI in the germline V gene. CDR3 bases: TGTGCCAGCAGCCCGCCTGCCCGCGCTGAAGCTTTCTTT. Protein product: CASSPPARAEAFF.

The rearrangement uses TRBV14 and TRBJ1-2; 12 nucleotides match TRBD1. CDR1 is SGHDN and CDR2 is FVKESK in the germline V gene. The ends lost 2 bases at V and 6 bases at J; junction bases unmatched: 10. The CDR3 is 17 residues long. Here the CDR3 reads CASSQRQPGQGADGYTF. As DNA, the CDR3 is TGTGCCAGCAGCCAACGGCAGCCGGGACAGGGGGCAGATGGCTACACCTTC. Looking up the rest from reference TRBV14 and TRBJ1-2 gives the full variable domain: EAGVTQFPSHSVIEKGQTVTLRCDPISGHDNLYWYRRVMGKEIKFLLHFVKESKQDESGMPNNRFLAERTGGTYSTLKVQPAELEDSGVYFCASSQRQPGQGADGYTFGSGTRLTVV.

A single count supports this clone. CDR3 sequence reads: CATRTGGVDGYTF. CDR3 nucleotide sequence: TGTGCCACTAGGACAGGGGGCGTTGATGGCTACACCTTC. The rearrangement joins TRBV2 to TRBJ1-2; 11 bases line up with TRBD1. From germline, CDR1 is SNHLY and CDR2 FYNNEI. J lost 6 bases, V lost 10 bases, and 7 bases had no gene match. This CDR3 has 13 amino acids. Complete variable domain (other parts from reference TRBV2 and TRBJ1-2): EPEVTQTPSHQVTQMGQEVILRCVPISNHLYFYWYRQILGQKVEFLVSFYNNEISEKSEIFDDQFSVERPDGSNFTLKIRSTKLEDSAMYFCATRTGGVDGYTFGSGTRLTVV.

V and J are TRBV9 and TRBJ2-1; 12 positions agree with TRBD1. Germline trimming cut 2 bases from V and 6 bases from J; bases unmatched to any gene: 3. This CDR3 has 15 amino acids. CDR1 SGDLS and CDR2 YYNGEE come from the germline V gene. CDR3 in amino acids: CASSVGQGAINEQFF. In nucleotides, the CDR3 is TGTGCCAGCAGCGTGGGACAGGGGGCGATCAATGAGCAGTTCTTC.